These 18 T cell receptor beta chains were sequenced from one sample in a study of blood T cell repertoires in COVID-19. Using immunoSEQ multiplex PCR, the repertoire was profiled, and TCRdb retains in-frame clones only, with some absent. The sample yields approximately 93,000 clones, about 90% seen once. Sequencing used peripheral blood. All receptors come from a human donor in a cohort sampled during active COVID-19.

The CDR3 region has the DNA TGTGCCTGGACCCCGGACTTACTGAACACTGAAGCTTTCTTT. This codes for CAWTPDLLNTEAFF. The chain combines TRBV30 with TRBJ1-1; D remains unclear. V gave up 4 bases and J gave up 0 bases, with 12 bases separating them. CDR1 GTSNPN and CDR2 SVGIG come from the germline V gene (reference sequence). The CDR3 loop spans 14 amino acids.

This chain uses TRBV28 with TRBJ1-3, with 7 bases aligning to TRBD1. This CDR3 has 17 amino acids. Germline values: CDR1 MDHEN, CDR2 SYDVKM. V trimming: 10 bases; J trimming: 0 bases; junction bases outside the gene matches: 15. The CDR3 sequence: CATSPGQTLSSGNTIYF. In DNA form, the CDR3 reads TGTGCCACTAGTCCGGGACAGACTTTATCCTCTGGAAACACCATATATTTT.

The chain carries TRBV10-3 and TRBJ2-7, with D unclear. The CDR3 extends over 15 amino acids. Germline values: CDR1 ENHRY, CDR2 SYGVKD. The ends were cut back, 3 bases at V and 5 bases at J, with 17 bases in the middle. DNA of the CDR3: TGTGCCATCAGTGACTCCCCGGGTACTTTCCACGAGCAGTACTTC. Protein: CAISDSPGTFHEQYF.

DNA of the CDR3: TGCGCCAGCAGCTTGGTAGTCATGAACACTGAAGCTTTCTTT. This translates into CASSLVVMNTEAFF. The J gene is TRBJ1-1, the V gene TRBV5-1; D remains unclear. Germline V lookup: CDR1 SGHRS, CDR2 YFSETQ. The CDR3 consists of 14 residues. V shed 0 bases and J shed 0 bases, with 6 bases lying between them.

The rearrangement joins TRBV27 to TRBJ1-2; a possible D gene is TRBD1 (6 bases). Germline CDR1 MNHEY, CDR2 SMNVEV (reference sequence). Trimming pared 2 bases from V and 0 bases from J, leaving 10 bases between. The CDR3 is made up of 15 amino acids. CDR3 loop: CASSLQGTPNYGYTF. The CDR3 DNA sequence: TGTGCCAGCAGTTTACAAGGGACACCTAACTATGGCTACACCTTC.

The J gene is TRBJ1-3, the V gene TRBV6-6; the D gene is possibly TRBD1 (5 bases). The V and J ends lost 2 bases and 0 bases respectively, with 8 bases between them. The CDR3 runs 15 residues. From germline, CDR1 is MNHNY and CDR2 SVGAGI (reference sequence). The CDR3 is CASSYMGGSGNTIYF. CDR3 nucleotide sequence: TGTGCCAGCAGTTACATGGGGGGCTCTGGAAACACCATATATTTT.

The genes are TRBV6-5 and TRBJ2-7, with 10 bases lining up with TRBD1. V dropped 7 bases and J dropped 5; count of bases not matched to a gene: 8. Germline V gene sequence: CDR1 MNHEY, CDR2 SVGAGI. The CDR3 has 14 amino acids. The CDR3 region is CASTAGTGAHEQYF. For the CDR3, the DNA is TGTGCCAGCACCGCCGGGACAGGGGCCCACGAGCAGTACTTC.

The V gene is TRBV2, the J gene TRBJ1-4; 11 bases agree with TRBD1. With 6 bases clipped from V and 8 bases from J, the junction kept 5 bases outside the gene matches. Looked up from germline, CDR1 is SNHLY and CDR2 is FYNNEI. This CDR3 region has 14 residues. The CDR3 reads CASSGQGANEKLFF. The CDR3 DNA reads as TGTGCCAGCAGCGGACAGGGGGCAAACGAAAAACTGTTTTTT. Together with reference TRBV2 and TRBJ1-4, the CDR3 gives the full variable domain: EPEVTQTPSHQVTQMGQEVILRCVPISNHLYFYWYRQILGQKVEFLVSFYNNEISEKSEIFDDQFSVERPDGSNFTLKIRSTKLEDSAMYFCASSGQGANEKLFFGSGTQLSVL.

The rearrangement links TRBV2 to TRBJ2-3; TRBD1 matches 10 bases. The CDR3 contains 14 residues. The germline V gene has CDR1 SNHLY and CDR2 FYNNEI. V shed 5 bases and J 5 bases; nucleotides not matched to a gene: 4. The CDR3 sequence is CASSPGTGVDTQYF. The CDR3 DNA follows: TGTGCCAGCAGTCCCGGGACAGGGGTAGATACGCAGTATTTT.

The chain recombines TRBV3-1 (or the pseudogene TRBV3-2) with TRBJ1-4; 10 bases are a match to TRBD1. The trim removed 4 bases at V and 8 bases at J, leaving 4 bases unmatched. The CDR3 is made up of 14 amino acids. Germline V gene data show CDR1 as LGHDT and CDR2 as YNNKEL (reference sequence). The CDR3 DNA follows: TGTGCCAGCAGCCCCGGGACAGGGGCGGAAAAACTGTTTTTT. Amino acid sequence: CASSPGTGAEKLFF.

The rearrangement joins TRBV14 to TRBJ1-3, with D perhaps matching TRBD1 (6 bases). This CDR3 contains 15 residues. The germline V gene encodes CDR1 SGHDN and CDR2 FVKESK. Trimming removed 6 bases at V and 2 bases at J, with 14 bases between. The CDR3 region is CASSSDRMAGNTIYF. The CDR3 bases are TGTGCCAGCAGTTCCGACAGGATGGCTGGAAACACCATATATTTT.

This sequence joins TRBV5-8 and TRBJ2-1; D not certain. The CDR3 is 12 amino acids. V was shortened by 4 bases and J by 3 bases, with 5 bases between the two germline ends. Per the germline V gene, CDR1 is SGHTS and CDR2 is YDEGEE. CDR3 sequence: CASSIIYNEQFF. The CDR3 nucleotides are TGTGCCAGCAGCATTATCTACAATGAGCAGTTCTTC.

The J gene is TRBJ2-7, the V gene TRBV7-2; 9 nucleotides align to TRBD1. J lost 2 bases, V lost 5 bases, and 7 bases had no gene match. This CDR3 has 15 amino acids. The germline V gene has CDR1 SGHTA and CDR2 FQGNSA. The DNA for the CDR3 is TGTGCCAGCAGCGCCCGACAGGGGGGGACCTACGAGCAGTACTTC. Translating it yields CASSARQGGTYEQYF.

The chain joins TRBV24-1 to TRBJ2-1, with 8 bases lining up with TRBD2. V trimming: 4 bases; J trimming: 2 bases; junction bases outside the gene matches: 6. The CDR3 is 16 amino acids. The germline V gene encodes CDR1 KGHDR and CDR2 SFDVKD. As DNA, the CDR3 is TGTGCCACCAGTGACCTGACTAGCGCCCCCTACAATGAGCAGTTCTTC. Protein sequence: CATSDLTSAPYNEQFF.

The genes are TRBV29-1 and TRBJ2-7; 7 positions agree with TRBD1. Germline-derived CDR1 and CDR2 are SQVTM and ANQGSEA. CDR3 length equals 13 residues. Trimming at V came to 5 bases and at J to 0 bases, leaving 4 bases not matched to a gene. CDR3 in DNA: TGCAGCGTTACGGGACAGAACTCCTACGAGCAGTACTTC. It encodes CSVTGQNSYEQYF.

This clone has only a few counts. The rearrangement links TRBV2 to TRBJ2-7, with 11 bases fitting TRBD2. With V trimmed by 10 bases and J by 6 bases, 11 bases remained unmatched. The CDR3 totals 14 residues. The germline V gene has CDR1 SNHLY and CDR2 FYNNEI. The chain's CDR3 is CATSVLAGGSEQYF. The CDR3 DNA follows: TGTGCCACCAGCGTCCTAGCGGGAGGAAGCGAGCAGTACTTC.

This sequence joins TRBV28 and TRBJ1-3, with 7 bases identical to TRBD1. V dropped 4 bases and J dropped 0; count of bases not matched to a gene: 6. Looked up from germline, CDR1 is MDHEN and CDR2 is SYDVKM. This CDR3 contains 16 residues. The CDR3 is CASSSSRDSSGNTIYF. As DNA, the CDR3 is TGTGCCAGCAGTTCGTCCCGGGACAGCTCTGGAAACACCATATATTTT.

V is TRBV30 and J is TRBJ1-2; 9 bases fit TRBD1. Germline CDR1 reads GTSNPN; CDR2 reads SVGIG (reference sequence). The CDR3 totals 13 residues. The V and J ends lost 2 bases and 5 bases, in that order; junction bases with no gene match: 3. The DNA for the CDR3 is TGTGCCTGGAGTCGGGACAGGGAGTATGGCTACACCTTC. Translating gives CAWSRDREYGYTF. The complete variable domain, with remaining parts taken from reference TRBV30 and TRBJ1-2, reads SQTIHQWPATLVQPVGSPLSLECTVEGTSNPNLYWYRQAAGRGLQLLFYSVGIGQISSEVPQNLSASRPQDRQFILSSKKLLLSDSGFYLCAWSRDREYGYTFGSGTRLTVV.